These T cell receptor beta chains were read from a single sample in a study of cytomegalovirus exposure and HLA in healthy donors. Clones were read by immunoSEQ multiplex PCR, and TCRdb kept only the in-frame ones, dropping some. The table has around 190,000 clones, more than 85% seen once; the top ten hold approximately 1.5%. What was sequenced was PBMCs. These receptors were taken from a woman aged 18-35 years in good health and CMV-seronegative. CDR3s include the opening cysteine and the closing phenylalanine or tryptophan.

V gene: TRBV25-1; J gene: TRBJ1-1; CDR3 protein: CASSDQGWTEAFF
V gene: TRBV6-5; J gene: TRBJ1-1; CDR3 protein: CASSLQGGYTEAFF
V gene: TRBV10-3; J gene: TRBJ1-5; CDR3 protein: CAIRIGQGDQPQHF
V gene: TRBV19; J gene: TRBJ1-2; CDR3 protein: CASRVEYGYTF
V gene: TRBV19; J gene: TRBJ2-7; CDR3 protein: CASSTPGQPYEQYF
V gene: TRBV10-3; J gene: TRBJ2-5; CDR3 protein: CATAGGKETQYF
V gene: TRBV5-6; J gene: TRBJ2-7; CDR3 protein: CASSYGTGELNEQYF
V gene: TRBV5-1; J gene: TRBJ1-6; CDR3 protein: CASSFGQRTGTRNSPLHF
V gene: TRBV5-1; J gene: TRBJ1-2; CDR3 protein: CASSESRTGGGYTF
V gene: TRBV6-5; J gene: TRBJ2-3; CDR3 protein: CASRSPGESTDTQYF
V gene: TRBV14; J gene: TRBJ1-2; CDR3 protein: CASSKDRRLYGYTF
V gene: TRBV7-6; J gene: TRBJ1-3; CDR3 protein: CASSLGVGNTIYF
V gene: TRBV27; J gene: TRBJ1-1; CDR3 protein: CASSLRDRVGTEAFF
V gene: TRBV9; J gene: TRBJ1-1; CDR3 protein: CASSDLQGRNTEAFFGQGTEAFF
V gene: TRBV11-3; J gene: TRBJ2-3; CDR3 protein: CASSSGLAEGTDTQYF
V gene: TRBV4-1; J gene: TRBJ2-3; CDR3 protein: CASSLQEATSTDTQYF
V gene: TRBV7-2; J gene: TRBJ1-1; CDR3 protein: CASSYGGTTEAFF
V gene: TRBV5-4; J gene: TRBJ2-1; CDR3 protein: CASSSRGDPYNEQFF
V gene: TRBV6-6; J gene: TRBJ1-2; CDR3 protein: CASSQQINYGYTF
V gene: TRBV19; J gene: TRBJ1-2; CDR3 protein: CASSIANRAYGYTF
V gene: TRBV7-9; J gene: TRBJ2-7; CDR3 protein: CASSSTSSSVEQYF
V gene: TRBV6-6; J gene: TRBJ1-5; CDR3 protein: CASRQGPISNQPQHF
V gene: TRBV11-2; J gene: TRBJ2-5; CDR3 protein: CASSDELAGGEETQYF
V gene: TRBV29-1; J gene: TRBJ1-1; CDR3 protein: CSDRGNTEAFF
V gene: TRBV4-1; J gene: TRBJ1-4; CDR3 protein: CASSQEYSTNEKLFF
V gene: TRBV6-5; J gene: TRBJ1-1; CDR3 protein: CASRPDRGLNTEAFF
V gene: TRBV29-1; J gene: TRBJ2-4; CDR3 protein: CSVQGVNIQYF
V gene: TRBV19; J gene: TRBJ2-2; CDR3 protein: CASSQAAGELFF
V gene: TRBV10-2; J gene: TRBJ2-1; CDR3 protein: CASSEPGGGAIRGYNEQFF
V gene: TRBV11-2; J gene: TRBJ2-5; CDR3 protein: CASSLGQDRQTQYF
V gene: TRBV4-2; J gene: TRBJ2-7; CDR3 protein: CASSQDGGSLSYEQYF
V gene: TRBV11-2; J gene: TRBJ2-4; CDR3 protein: CASSLDTPSREYF
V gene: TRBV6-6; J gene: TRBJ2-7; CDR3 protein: CASSYGRTGEQYF
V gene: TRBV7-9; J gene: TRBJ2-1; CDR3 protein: CASSSRGAGYHEQFF
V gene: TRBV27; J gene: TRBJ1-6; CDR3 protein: CASHRGRSNSPLHF
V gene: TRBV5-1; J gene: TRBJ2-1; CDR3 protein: CASSLGTGYGEQFF
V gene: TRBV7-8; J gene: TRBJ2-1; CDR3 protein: CASSPTSGRYNEQFF
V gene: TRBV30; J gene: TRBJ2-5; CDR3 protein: CAWNRGGETQYF
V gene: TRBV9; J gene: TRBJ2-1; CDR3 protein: CASSGASGRNEQFF
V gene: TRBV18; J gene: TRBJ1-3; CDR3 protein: CASSPRNSGNTIYF
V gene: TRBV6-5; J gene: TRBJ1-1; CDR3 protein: CASSDRENTEAFF
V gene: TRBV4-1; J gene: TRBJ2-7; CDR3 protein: CASSQDMRVVSFYEQYF
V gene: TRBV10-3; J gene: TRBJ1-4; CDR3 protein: CAISESRDRRPTNEKLFF
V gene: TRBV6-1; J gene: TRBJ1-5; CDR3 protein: CASSDPGQGSNQPQHF
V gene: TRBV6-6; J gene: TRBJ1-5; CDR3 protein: CASSYSRGQFNQPQHF
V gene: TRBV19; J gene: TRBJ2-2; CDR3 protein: CASRGGRRTGELFF
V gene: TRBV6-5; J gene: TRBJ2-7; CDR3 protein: CASSPTSGSYEQYF
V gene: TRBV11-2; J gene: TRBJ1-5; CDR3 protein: CASSAGQGRNQPQHF
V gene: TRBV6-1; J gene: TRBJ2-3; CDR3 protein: CASSEDRGSTDTQYF